The rows below give T cell receptor beta chains drawn from one sample of a study of blood T cells in healthy people across ages. TCRdb passed the 5' RACE reads through MiXCR, listing each CDR3 protein once. Among 550,000 to 600,000 distinct CDR3 sequences listed, approximately 25% were seen once. Sequences were obtained from blood. All receptors come from a woman aged 70-85 years in good health. Each CDR3 is given with its conserved first and last residue. Fields, in order: V gene, clone size, J gene, D gene, CDR3 protein, CDR3 DNA. A D gene is named only where the DNA matches it firmly. Not every row has a clone size; where given, it reads once, few, many or a size class.

>TRBV6-6|-|TRBJ2-1|-
CASSYSPGKNEQFF
TGTGCCAGCAGTTACTCTCCGGGGAAGAATGAGCAGTTCTTC
>TRBV5-1|few|TRBJ2-7|-
CASSLVGSTYEQYF
TGCGCCAGCAGCTTGGTTGGATCGACCTACGAGCAGTACTTC
>TRBV10-3|few|TRBJ2-1|TRBD2
CAITRSSGGYNEQFF
TGTGCCATCACCCGATCTAGCGGGGGTTACAATGAGCAGTTCTTC
>TRBV20-1|-|TRBJ2-7|TRBD1
CSARERQGARGEQYF
TGCAGTGCTAGAGAAAGACAGGGGGCGAGGGGCGAGCAGTACTTC
>TRBV7-2|-|TRBJ1-1|-
CASSLMGRGNTEAFF
TGTGCCAGCAGCTTAATGGGGCGCGGGAACACTGAAGCTTTCTTT
>TRBV5-1|-|TRBJ2-1|-
CASSSSSASYNEQFF
TGCGCCAGCAGCTCTTCTAGCGCCTCCTACAATGAGCAGTTCTTC
>TRBV7-2|-|TRBJ2-5|-
CASSLYRRNQETQYF
TGTGCCAGCAGCTTATACAGGCGAAACCAAGAGACCCAGTACTTC
>TRBV20-1|-|TRBJ2-7|-
CSAISGESISYEQYF
TGTAGTGCCATCTCGGGGGAATCGATCTCCTACGAGCAGTACTTC
>TRBV29-1|-|TRBJ1-2|-
CSVEEVQFFGYTF
TGCAGCGTTGAAGAAGTTCAATTTTTTGGCTACACCTTC
>TRBV5-6|few|TRBJ2-1|-
CASSLTHNEQFF
TGTGCCAGCAGCTTGACCCACAATGAGCAGTTCTTC
>TRBV5-1|many|TRBJ2-5|TRBD1
CASSGQGAITETQYF
TGCGCCAGCAGCGGCCAGGGGGCTATTACGGAGACCCAGTACTTC
>TRBV29-1|-|TRBJ2-6|-
CSVERFSGANVLTF
TGCAGCGTTGAGAGGTTCTCTGGGGCCAACGTCCTGACTTTC
>TRBV9|-|TRBJ2-7|TRBD2
CASSTGSGGYYEQYF
TGTGCCAGCAGCACAGGAAGCGGGGGGTACTACGAGCAGTACTTC
>TRBV6-5|few|TRBJ2-1|-
CASSYSSTWYNEQFF
TGTGCCAGCAGTTACTCCTCCACATGGTACAATGAGCAGTTCTTC
>TRBV10-3|-|TRBJ2-7|-
CATRGVGERTYEQYF
TGTGCCACCAGGGGGGTAGGGGAAAGAACCTACGAGCAGTACTTC
>TRBV20-1|-|TRBJ1-1|-
CSAGDWRGKTEAFF
TGCAGTGCTGGAGATTGGCGGGGAAAGACTGAAGCTTTCTTT
>TRBV6-2/TRBV6-3|many|TRBJ1-5|-
CASSNNQPQHF
TGTGCCAGCTCCAATAATCAGCCCCAGCATTTT
>TRBV20-1|few|TRBJ2-2|-
CSARDLTENTGELFF
TGCAGTGCTAGAGATCTAACAGAGAATACCGGGGAGCTGTTTTTT
>TRBV12-5|-|TRBJ2-3|-
CASGLVQTTGADTQYF
TGTGCTAGTGGTTTGGTACAAACTACGGGGGCAGATACGCAGTATTTT